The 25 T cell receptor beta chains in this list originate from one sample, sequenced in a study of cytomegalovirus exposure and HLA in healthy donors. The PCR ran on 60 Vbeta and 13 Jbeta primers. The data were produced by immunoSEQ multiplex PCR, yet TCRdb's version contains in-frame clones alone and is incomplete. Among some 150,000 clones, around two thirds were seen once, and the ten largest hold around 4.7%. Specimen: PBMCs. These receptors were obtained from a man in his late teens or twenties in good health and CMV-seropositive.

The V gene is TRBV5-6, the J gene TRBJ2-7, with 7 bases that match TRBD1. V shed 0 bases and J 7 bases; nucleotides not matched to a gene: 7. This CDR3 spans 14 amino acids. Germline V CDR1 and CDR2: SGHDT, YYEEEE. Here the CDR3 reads CASSLGTGVGEQYF. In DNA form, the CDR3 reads TGTGCCAGCAGCTTGGGAACAGGGGTGGGTGAGCAGTACTTC.

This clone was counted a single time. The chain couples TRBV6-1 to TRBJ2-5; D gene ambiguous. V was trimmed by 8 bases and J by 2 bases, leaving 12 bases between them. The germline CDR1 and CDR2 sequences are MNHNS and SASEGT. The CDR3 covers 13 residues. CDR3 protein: CASSAGGQETQYF. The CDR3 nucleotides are TGTGCCAGCTCGGCAGGTGGTCAAGAGACCCAGTACTTC.

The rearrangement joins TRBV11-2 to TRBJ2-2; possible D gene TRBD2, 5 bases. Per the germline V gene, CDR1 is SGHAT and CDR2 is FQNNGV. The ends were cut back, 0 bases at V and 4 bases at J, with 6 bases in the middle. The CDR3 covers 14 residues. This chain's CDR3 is CASSLERATGELFF. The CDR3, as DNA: TGTGCCAGCAGCTTAGAGCGGGCCACCGGGGAGCTGTTTTTT.

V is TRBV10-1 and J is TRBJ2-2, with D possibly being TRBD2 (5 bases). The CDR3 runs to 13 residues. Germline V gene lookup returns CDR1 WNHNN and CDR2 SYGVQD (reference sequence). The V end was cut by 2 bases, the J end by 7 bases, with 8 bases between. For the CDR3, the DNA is TGCGCCAGCAGTGAGACTAGTAACGGGGAGCTGTTTTTT. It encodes CASSETSNGELFF.

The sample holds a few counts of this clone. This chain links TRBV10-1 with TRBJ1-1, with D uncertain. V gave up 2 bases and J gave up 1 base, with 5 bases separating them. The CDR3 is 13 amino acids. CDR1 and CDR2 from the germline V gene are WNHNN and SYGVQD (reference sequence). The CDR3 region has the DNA TGCGCCAGCAGTGAGCAAGCGAACACTGAAGCTTTCTTT. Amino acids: CASSEQANTEAFF.

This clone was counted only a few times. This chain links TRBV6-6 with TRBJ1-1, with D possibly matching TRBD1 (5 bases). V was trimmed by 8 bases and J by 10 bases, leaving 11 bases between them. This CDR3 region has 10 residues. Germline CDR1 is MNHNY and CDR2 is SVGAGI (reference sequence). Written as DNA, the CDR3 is TGTGCCAGCTCTATCGGGGGAGCTTTCTTT. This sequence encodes CASSIGGAFF.

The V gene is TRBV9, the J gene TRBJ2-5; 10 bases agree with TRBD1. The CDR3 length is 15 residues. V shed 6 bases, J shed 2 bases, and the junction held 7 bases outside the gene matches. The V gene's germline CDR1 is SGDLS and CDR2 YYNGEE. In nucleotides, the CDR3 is TGTGCCAGCACCCGGGACAGGGGTCTTCAAGAGACCCAGTACTTC. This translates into CASTRDRGLQETQYF.

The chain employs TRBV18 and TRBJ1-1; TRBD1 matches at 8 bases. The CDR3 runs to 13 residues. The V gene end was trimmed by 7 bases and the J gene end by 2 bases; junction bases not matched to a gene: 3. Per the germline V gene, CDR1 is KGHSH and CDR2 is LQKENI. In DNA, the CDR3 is TGTGCCAGCTTGGGACAGGCTAACACTGAAGCTTTCTTT. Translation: CASLGQANTEAFF.

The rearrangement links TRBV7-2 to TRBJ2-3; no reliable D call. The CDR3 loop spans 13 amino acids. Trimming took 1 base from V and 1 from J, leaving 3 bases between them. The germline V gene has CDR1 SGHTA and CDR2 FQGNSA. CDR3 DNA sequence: TGTGCCAGCAGCTTAGAGCGCACAGATACGCAGTATTTT. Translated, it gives CASSLERTDTQYF.

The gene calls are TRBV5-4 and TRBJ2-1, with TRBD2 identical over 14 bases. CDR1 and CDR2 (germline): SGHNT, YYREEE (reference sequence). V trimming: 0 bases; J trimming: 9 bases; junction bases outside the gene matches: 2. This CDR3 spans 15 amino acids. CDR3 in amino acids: CASSLGLAGGSEQFF. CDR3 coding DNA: TGTGCCAGCAGCTTGGGACTAGCGGGGGGGAGTGAGCAGTTCTTC.

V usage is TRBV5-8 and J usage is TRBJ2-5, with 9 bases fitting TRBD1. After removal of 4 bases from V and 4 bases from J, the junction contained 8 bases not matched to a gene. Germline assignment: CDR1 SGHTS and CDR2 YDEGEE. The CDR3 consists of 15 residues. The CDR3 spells CASSPGQGFGETQYF. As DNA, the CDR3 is TGTGCCAGCAGCCCGGGACAGGGTTTTGGAGAGACCCAGTACTTC.

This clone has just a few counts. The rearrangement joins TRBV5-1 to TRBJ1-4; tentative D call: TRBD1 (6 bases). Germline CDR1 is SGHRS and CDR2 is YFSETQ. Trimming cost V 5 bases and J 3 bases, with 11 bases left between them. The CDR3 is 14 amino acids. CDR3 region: CASSQGWANEKLFF. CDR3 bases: TGCGCCAGCAGTCAGGGGTGGGCTAATGAAAAACTGTTTTTT.

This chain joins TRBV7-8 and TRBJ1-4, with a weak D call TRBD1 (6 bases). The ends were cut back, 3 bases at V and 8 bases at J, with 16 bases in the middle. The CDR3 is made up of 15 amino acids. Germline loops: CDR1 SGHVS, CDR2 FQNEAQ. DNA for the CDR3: TGTGCCAGCAGCTTGGGGCGGACAGCGTCCGAAAAACTGTTTTTT. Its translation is CASSLGRTASEKLFF.

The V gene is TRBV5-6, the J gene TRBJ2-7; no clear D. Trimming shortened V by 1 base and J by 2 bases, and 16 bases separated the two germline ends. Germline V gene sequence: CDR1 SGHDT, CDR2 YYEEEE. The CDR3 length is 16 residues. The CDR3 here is CASSLYKLTDTYEQYF. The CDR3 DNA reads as TGTGCCAGCAGCTTGTACAAATTAACAGATACCTACGAGCAGTACTTC.

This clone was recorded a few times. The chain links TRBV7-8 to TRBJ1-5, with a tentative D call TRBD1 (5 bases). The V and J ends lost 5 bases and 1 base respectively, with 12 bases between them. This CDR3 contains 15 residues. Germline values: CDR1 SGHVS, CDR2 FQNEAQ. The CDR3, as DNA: TGTGCCAGCAGCCGGCGGCAGGGAAGCAATCAGCCCCAGCATTTT. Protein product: CASSRRQGSNQPQHF. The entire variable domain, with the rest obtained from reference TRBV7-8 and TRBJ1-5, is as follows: GAGVSQSPRYKVAKRGQDVALRCDPISGHVSLFWYQQALGQGPEFLTYFQNEAQLDKSGLPSDRFFAERPEGSVSTLKIQRTQQEDSAVYLCASSRRQGSNQPQHFGDGTRLSIL.

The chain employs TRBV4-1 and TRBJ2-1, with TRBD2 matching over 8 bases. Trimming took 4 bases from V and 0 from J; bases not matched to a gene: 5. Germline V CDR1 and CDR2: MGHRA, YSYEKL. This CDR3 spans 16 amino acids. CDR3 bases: TGCGCCAGCAGCCCCCTAGCGGGTTACTCCTACAATGAGCAGTTCTTC. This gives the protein CASSPLAGYSYNEQFF.

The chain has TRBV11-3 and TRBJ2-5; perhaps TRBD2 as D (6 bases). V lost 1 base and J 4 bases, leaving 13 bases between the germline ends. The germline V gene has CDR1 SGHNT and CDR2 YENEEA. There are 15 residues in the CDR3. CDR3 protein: CASSLAGALRETQYF. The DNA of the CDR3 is TGTGCCAGCAGCTTAGCGGGAGCCTTAAGAGAGACCCAGTACTTC.

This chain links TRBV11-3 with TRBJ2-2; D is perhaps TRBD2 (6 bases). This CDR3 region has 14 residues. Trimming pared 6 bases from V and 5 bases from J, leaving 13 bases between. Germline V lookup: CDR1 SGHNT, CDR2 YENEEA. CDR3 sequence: CASRAGGGTGELFF. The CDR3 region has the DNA TGTGCCAGCAGGGCCGGGGGAGGTACCGGGGAGCTGTTTTTT.

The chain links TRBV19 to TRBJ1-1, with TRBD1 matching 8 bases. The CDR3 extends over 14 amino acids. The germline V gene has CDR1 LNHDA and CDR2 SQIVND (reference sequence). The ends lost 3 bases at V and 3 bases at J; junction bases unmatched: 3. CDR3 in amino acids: CASSIDRGDTEAFF. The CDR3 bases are TGTGCCAGTAGTATCGACAGGGGAGACACTGAAGCTTTCTTT. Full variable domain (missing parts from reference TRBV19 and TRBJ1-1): DGGITQSPKYLFRKEGQNVTLSCEQNLNHDAMYWYRQDPGQGLRLIYYSQIVNDFQKGDIAEGYSVSREKKESFPLTVTSAQKNPTAFYLCASSIDRGDTEAFFGQGTRLTVV.

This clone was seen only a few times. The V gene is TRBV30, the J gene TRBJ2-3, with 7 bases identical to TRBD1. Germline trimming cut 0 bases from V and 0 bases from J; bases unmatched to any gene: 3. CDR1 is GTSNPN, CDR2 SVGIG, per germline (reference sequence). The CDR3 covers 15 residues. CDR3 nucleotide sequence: TGTGCCTGGAGTGTAGGGGGCGGGAGCACAGATACGCAGTATTTT. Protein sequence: CAWSVGGGSTDTQYF. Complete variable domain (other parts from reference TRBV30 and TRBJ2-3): SQTIHQWPATLVQPVGSPLSLECTVEGTSNPNLYWYRQAAGRGLQLLFYSVGIGQISSEVPQNLSASRPQDRQFILSSKKLLLSDSGFYLCAWSVGGGSTDTQYFGPGTRLTVL.

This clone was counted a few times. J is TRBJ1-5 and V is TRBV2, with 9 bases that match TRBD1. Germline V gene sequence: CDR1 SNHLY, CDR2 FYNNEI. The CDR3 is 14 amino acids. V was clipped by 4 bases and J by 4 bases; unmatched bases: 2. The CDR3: CASSGTGENQPQHF. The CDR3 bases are TGTGCCAGCAGTGGGACAGGGGAGAATCAGCCCCAGCATTTT.

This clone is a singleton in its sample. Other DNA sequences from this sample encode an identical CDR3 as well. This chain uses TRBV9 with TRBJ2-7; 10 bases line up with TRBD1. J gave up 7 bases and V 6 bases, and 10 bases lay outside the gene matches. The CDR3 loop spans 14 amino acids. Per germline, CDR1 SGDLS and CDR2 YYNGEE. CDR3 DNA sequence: TGTGCCAGCACCCCGAGCGACAGGGGGCATGAGCAGTACTTC. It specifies CASTPSDRGHEQYF.

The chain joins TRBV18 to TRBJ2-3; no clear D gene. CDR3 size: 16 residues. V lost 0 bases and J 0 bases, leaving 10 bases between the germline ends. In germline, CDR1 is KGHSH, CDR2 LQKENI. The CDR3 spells CASSPPSRSSTDTQYF. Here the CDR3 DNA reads TGTGCCAGCTCACCACCGAGCAGGTCTAGCACAGATACGCAGTATTTT.

CDR3 region: CASSARGGRGTDTQYF. The DNA of the CDR3 is TGTGCCAGCAGCGCCCGGGGGGGCCGGGGCACAGATACGCAGTATTTT. The V and J genes are TRBV21-1 and TRBJ2-3; the D segment call TRBD2 is taken from the table without a DNA check. TRBV21-1 is a listed pseudogene. The length of the CDR3 is 16 residues.

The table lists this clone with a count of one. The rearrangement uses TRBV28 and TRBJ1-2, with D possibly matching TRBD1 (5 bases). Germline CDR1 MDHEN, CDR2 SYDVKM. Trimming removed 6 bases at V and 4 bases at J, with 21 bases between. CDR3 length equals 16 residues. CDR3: CASRWGGAGTGYGYTF. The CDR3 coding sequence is TGTGCCAGCAGGTGGGGAGGCGCCGGGACGGGCTATGGCTACACCTTC.